These T cell receptor beta chains were read from a single sample in a study of a mutant IDH1 vaccine in newly diagnosed glioma. What these receptors recognize is not known. Libraries were prepared by immunoSEQ multiplex PCR; TCRdb keeps only in-frame clonotypes and omits some of them. The sample yields roughly 50,000 clones, about 81% seen once. Material: PBMCs, obtained from a glioma patient whose treatment included an IDH1 peptide vaccine. The receptor set was obtained from a woman aged 40 to 50 with glioma. Some clones in this sample may be carry-over from other donors' samples. CDR3s include the opening cysteine and the closing phenylalanine or tryptophan. A D gene is named only where the DNA matches it firmly. Rows give clone size only sometimes, using once, few, many, or a class for an expanded clone.

V gene	clone size	D gene	J gene	CDR3 protein	CDR3 DNA
TRBV2	-	TRBD2	TRBJ2-7	CASSPSGFSYEQYF	TGTGCCAGCAGTCCTAGCGGGTTCTCCTACGAGCAGTACTTC
TRBV4-2	-	-	TRBJ2-5	CASSQDNGIREETQYF	TGTGCCAGCAGCCAAGATAACGGCATCCGGGAAGAGACCCAGTACTTC
TRBV25-1	few	-	TRBJ1-5	CASSERRGGPQHF	TGTGCCAGCAGTGAAAGACGAGGTGGGCCCCAGCATTTT
TRBV5-1	-	-	TRBJ2-5	CASSQRRGEETQYF	TGCGCCAGCAGCCAGCGGAGGGGAGAAGAGACCCAGTACTTC
TRBV2	-	TRBD1	TRBJ1-4	CASMFWTGYEKLFF	TGTGCCAGCATGTTCTGGACAGGCTATGAAAAACTGTTTTTT
TRBV9	-	-	TRBJ2-5	CASSRSGKMGETQYF	TGTGCCAGCAGCAGGTCAGGGAAGATGGGAGAGACCCAGTACTTC
TRBV4-3	-	TRBD2	TRBJ2-1	CASSQEGLVVHEQFF	TGCGCCAGCAGCCAAGAGGGACTAGTGGTCCATGAGCAGTTCTTC
TRBV7-6	-	TRBD1	TRBJ2-7	CASSLRWTGPEQYF	TGTGCCAGCAGCTTACGCTGGACAGGCCCCGAGCAGTACTTC
TRBV5-1	-	-	TRBJ2-7	CASSLRWGYEQYF	TGCGCCAGCAGCTTGCGATGGGGCTACGAGCAGTACTTC
TRBV21-1	-	-	TRBJ2-7	CASSKAQRDSYEQYF	TGTGCCAGCAGCAAAGCTCAACGGGACTCCTACGAGCAGTACTTC
TRBV5-1	-	TRBD1	TRBJ2-6	CASSLATGIGANVLTF	TGCGCCAGCAGCTTGGCGACAGGGATTGGGGCCAACGTCCTGACTTTC
TRBV6-1	once	-	TRBJ2-7	CASSNYGQYEQYF	TGTGCCAGCAGTAACTACGGACAGTACGAGCAGTACTTC
TRBV18	-	-	TRBJ2-7	CASSPTESSYEQYF	TGTGCCAGCTCACCGACAGAGAGCTCCTACGAGCAGTACTTC
TRBV6-5	few	-	TRBJ1-1	CASSYSMGGGTEAFF	TGTGCCAGCAGTTACTCGATGGGGGGAGGGACTGAAGCTTTCTTT
TRBV6-5	-	TRBD1	TRBJ1-6	CASTRGQEFISPLHF	TGTGCCAGCACCCGAGGACAGGAGTTTATTTCACCCCTCCACTTT
TRBV6-6	-	-	TRBJ2-3	CASSYPHPTDTQYF	TGTGCCAGCAGTTACCCCCACCCCACAGATACGCAGTATTTT
TRBV19	-	-	TRBJ1-2	CASTLKGGLVGYTF	TGTGCCAGTACACTAAAAGGGGGGTTAGTCGGCTACACCTTC
TRBV9	few	TRBD2	TRBJ2-2	CASTKLAGGLNTGELFF	TGTGCCAGCACGAAACTAGCGGGGGGATTGAACACCGGGGAGCTGTTTTTT
TRBV25-1	-	-	TRBJ1-2	CASSYSSGLHGYTF	TGTGCCAGCTCTTACTCATCCGGCCTTCATGGCTACACCTTC
TRBV2	-	-	TRBJ2-7	CASSEAKGAYEQYF	TGTGCCAGCAGTGAAGCAAAAGGGGCCTACGAGCAGTACTTC
TRBV6-1	-	TRBD1	TRBJ2-7	CASSRGQGSYEQYF	TGTGCCAGCAGTAGGGGACAGGGATCCTACGAGCAGTACTTC
TRBV6-6	-	TRBD2	TRBJ2-1	CASSYRGAYNEQFF	TGTGCCAGCAGTTACCGGGGGGCCTACAATGAGCAGTTCTTC
TRBV25-1	-	-	TRBJ2-1	CASSEEGVYNEQFF	TGTGCCTCCTCGGAAGAAGGGGTGTACAATGAGCAGTTCTTC
TRBV5-1	-	-	TRBJ1-1	CASSPQGRGVTEAFF	TGCGCCAGCAGCCCTCAGGGGAGAGGGGTCACTGAAGCTTTCTTT
TRBV6-6	-	-	TRBJ2-6	CASSYSTGGGANVLTF	TGTGCCAGCAGTTACTCGACGGGCGGCGGGGCCAACGTCCTGACTTTC
TRBV5-4	-	TRBD1	TRBJ1-6	CASTAQGGPRPLHF	TGTGCCAGCACCGCACAGGGGGGCCCTAGGCCCCTCCACTTT
TRBV9	-	-	TRBJ1-1	CASSVAGHANTEAFF	TGTGCCAGCAGCGTGGCGGGGCACGCGAACACTGAAGCTTTCTTT
TRBV6-5	-	-	TRBJ2-7	CASSTWGRDSYEQYF	TGTGCCAGCAGTACCTGGGGGCGGGACTCCTACGAGCAGTACTTC
TRBV7-2	-	-	TRBJ1-5	CASSLGGPQPQHF	TGTGCCAGCAGCTTAGGAGGGCCCCAGCCCCAGCATTTT
TRBV6-1	-	-	TRBJ1-1	CASTQHPNTEAFF	TGTGCCAGCACCCAACACCCGAACACTGAAGCTTTCTTT
TRBV7-8	-	-	TRBJ1-1	CASSASGASMSEAFF	TGTGCCAGCAGTGCAAGCGGGGCTTCCATGAGTGAAGCTTTCTTT
TRBV28	-	-	TRBJ1-6	CASSLRAANSPLHF	TGTGCCAGCAGTCTGAGGGCAGCTAATTCACCCCTCCACTTT
TRBV28	-	-	TRBJ1-1	CASSLGGVVNTEAFF	TGTGCCAGCAGTTTAGGAGGGGTCGTGAACACTGAAGCTTTCTTT
TRBV6-6	-	-	TRBJ2-1	CASTPRGPTYNEQFF	TGTGCCAGCACCCCACGGGGTCCGACCTACAATGAGCAGTTCTTC
TRBV7-9	few	-	TRBJ1-4	CASSYGTLTTNEKLFF	TGTGCCAGCAGCTACGGGACTCTTACAACTAATGAAAAACTGTTTTTT
TRBV30	few	-	TRBJ2-7	CAWSLGAGEQYF	TGTGCCTGGAGTTTAGGGGCAGGCGAGCAGTACTTC
TRBV5-1	few	-	TRBJ1-2	CASSLGAHYGYTF	TGCGCCAGCAGCTTGGGTGCGCACTATGGCTACACCTTC
TRBV30	few	TRBD2	TRBJ2-5	CAWCPGLADQETQYF	TGTGCCTGGTGTCCGGGACTAGCAGACCAAGAGACCCAGTACTTC
TRBV9	-	-	TRBJ1-5	CASSATDSTQPQHF	TGTGCCAGCAGCGCGACCGATAGCACTCAGCCCCAGCATTTT
TRBV30	-	-	TRBJ1-2	CAWSVTQGYGYTF	TGTGCCTGGAGTGTGACCCAGGGCTATGGCTACACCTTC
TRBV6-5	-	TRBD1	TRBJ1-2	CASRELGQGYGYTF	TGTGCCAGCAGGGAATTGGGACAGGGTTATGGCTACACCTTC
TRBV6-1	-	-	TRBJ2-3	CASTLLGDADTQYF	TGTGCCAGCACCCTCCTCGGGGACGCAGATACGCAGTATTTT
TRBV30	-	TRBD1	TRBJ1-2	CAWSGTGGGYTF	TGTGCCTGGAGTGGGACAGGGGGAGGCTACACCTTC
TRBV7-2	-	-	TRBJ2-2	CASSLVASGTGELFF	TGTGCCAGCAGCTTAGTGGCCTCGGGGACCGGGGAGCTGTTTTTT
TRBV6-1	-	-	TRBJ1-1	CASSAATGWAEAFF	TGTGCCAGCAGTGCCGCCACAGGGTGGGCTGAAGCTTTCTTT
TRBV5-5	few	-	TRBJ1-3	CASSVDRTLRSGNTIYF	TGTGCCAGCAGCGTGGATAGGACTCTTCGCTCTGGAAACACCATATATTTT
TRBV28	once	-	TRBJ1-1	CASSLTAGWAEAFF	TGTGCCAGCAGTTTAACCGCCGGCTGGGCTGAAGCTTTCTTT
TRBV7-7	-	-	TRBJ2-2	CASSQAGTGELFF	TGTGCTAGCAGCCAGGCAGGGACCGGGGAGCTGTTTTTT